These 28 T cell receptor beta chains were all obtained from the same sample, sequenced in a study of shared T cell receptors in the human thymus. Libraries were prepared by immunoSEQ multiplex PCR; TCRdb keeps only in-frame clonotypes and omits some of them. This table holds roughly 710,000 clones, approximately 83% found once. These data are also associated with another study on human thymus T cells.

The sequenced material came from thymocytes. The origin of the receptors is a girl in the first two years of life with a congenital heart defect.

The J gene is TRBJ2-5, the V gene TRBV15; a possible D gene is TRBD1 (6 bases). The CDR3 runs to 16 residues. Trimming cost V 3 bases and J 1 base, with 15 bases left between them. Germline V CDR1 and CDR2: LNHNV, YYDKDF (reference sequence). The DNA for the CDR3 is TGTGCCACCAGCAGCGAGAAGGACAGATCCCAAGAGACCCAGTACTTC. This codes for CATSSEKDRSQETQYF.

The chain joins TRBV28 to TRBJ1-1; 8 bases match TRBD1. This CDR3 contains 14 residues. CDR1 and CDR2 from the germline V gene are MDHEN and SYDVKM. The V segment lost 6 bases and the J segment 6 bases; nucleotides outside the gene matches: 9. CDR3 residues: CASSWDRRGSEAFF. CDR3 bases: TGTGCCAGCAGCTGGGACAGGAGGGGCTCTGAAGCTTTCTTT.

This chain uses TRBV5-1 with TRBJ1-1; D is uncertain. The CDR3 contains 15 residues. The V end lost 3 bases, the J end lost 7 bases, and 19 bases lay between the germline ends. Germline-derived CDR1 and CDR2 are SGHRS and YFSETQ. The CDR3 here is CASSSTTWRSNEAFF. In DNA, the CDR3 is TGCGCCAGCAGCTCAACTACATGGAGAAGCAATGAAGCTTTCTTT.

The V and J genes are TRBV19 and TRBJ1-1; D remains unclear. The CDR3 totals 16 residues. Germline-derived CDR1 and CDR2 are LNHDA and SQIVND (reference sequence). The V and J ends lost 3 bases and 0 bases respectively, with 14 bases between them. The CDR3 loop reads CASSIRGNRMNTEAFF. Here the CDR3 DNA reads TGTGCCAGTAGTATCCGAGGGAATCGTATGAACACTGAAGCTTTCTTT.

The J gene is TRBJ2-7, the V gene TRBV14; D possibly corresponds to TRBD1 (5 bases). Germline V lookup: CDR1 SGHDN, CDR2 FVKESK. The CDR3 is 15 residues long. The germline V and J ends were trimmed by 4 bases and 2 bases, with 15 bases remaining between them. Written as DNA, the CDR3 is TGTGCCAGCAGCCCATACTCCGACAGACCCTACGAGCAGTACTTC. Translation: CASSPYSDRPYEQYF.

The chain combines TRBV19 with TRBJ1-5; possible D gene TRBD1, 6 bases. V was pared by 3 bases and J by 6 bases, with 12 bases between. Germline CDR1 reads LNHDA; CDR2 reads SQIVND (reference sequence). This CDR3 spans 14 amino acids. Here the CDR3 DNA reads TGTGCCAGTAGTATTCCGACAGGCGGTCAGCCCCAGCATTTT. It yields the protein CASSIPTGGQPQHF.

This clone was seen a single time. The chain carries TRBV10-3 and TRBJ2-4; no clear D. V was shortened by 8 bases and J by 0 bases, with 11 bases between the two germline ends. Germline values: CDR1 ENHRY, CDR2 SYGVKD. The CDR3 runs to 14 residues. The CDR3 here is CAIAAAVAKNIQYF. The CDR3 DNA reads TGTGCCATCGCGGCCGCCGTAGCCAAAAACATTCAGTACTTC.

This sequence joins TRBV28 and TRBJ1-2; D call uncertain. Germline CDR1 and CDR2: MDHEN and SYDVKM. The V end was cut by 6 bases, the J end by 7 bases, with 15 bases between. This CDR3 is 13 amino acids long. The CDR3 DNA is TGTGCCAGCAGGAATAGGACTGGGTTTGGCTACACCTTC. As protein: CASRNRTGFGYTF.

The chain is built from TRBV5-4 and TRBJ1-3, with D maybe TRBD1 (5 bases). V lost 1 base and J lost 1, with 12 bases in between. CDR1 SGHNT and CDR2 YYREEE come from the germline V gene (reference sequence). The CDR3 is made up of 16 amino acids. The CDR3 sequence is CASSLLGDSSGNTIYF. Written as DNA, the CDR3 is TGTGCCAGCAGCTTGTTAGGGGACTCTTCTGGAAACACCATATATTTT.

As DNA, the CDR3 is TGTGCCTGGAATGGTGTACAGCCCAATGGGAGCAATCAGCCCCAGCATTTT. This gives the protein CAWNGVQPNGSNQPQHF. The chain recombines TRBV30 with TRBJ1-5; D gene ambiguous. This CDR3 is built from 17 residues. Trimming took off 4 bases at V and 1 base at J, with 20 bases between the two ends. Germline V gene sequence: CDR1 GTSNPN, CDR2 SVGIG (reference sequence).

This clone has only a few counts. Other DNA sequences in the sample encode the same CDR3. The V gene is TRBV9, the J gene TRBJ1-1, with D tentatively TRBD1 (6 bases). The ends were cut back, 3 bases at V and 1 base at J, with 7 bases in the middle. Germline-derived CDR1 and CDR2 are SGDLS and YYNGEE. The CDR3 totals 13 residues. The CDR3 region is CASSEDRNTEAFF. The CDR3 coding sequence is TGTGCCAGCAGCGAGGACAGGAACACTGAAGCTTTCTTT. The variable domain in full, with the rest retrieved from reference TRBV9 and TRBJ1-1, is DSGVTQTPKHLITATGQRVTLRCSPRSGDLSVYWYQQSLDQGLQFLIQYYNGEERAKGNILERFSAQQFPDLHSELNLSSLELGDSALYFCASSEDRNTEAFFGQGTRLTVV.

The rearrangement uses TRBV28 and TRBJ1-3; D may be TRBD1 (6 bases). The V gene lost 3 bases and the J gene lost 0 bases, with 18 bases spanning the gap. CDR3 length: 18 residues. The germline V gene encodes CDR1 MDHEN and CDR2 SYDVKM. CDR3 DNA sequence: TGTGCCAGCAGTTTTCTGATAGGGGGGGCTTTCTCTGGAAACACCATATATTTT. The encoded protein is CASSFLIGGAFSGNTIYF.

This chain connects TRBV30 to TRBJ2-7, with 9 bases that match TRBD1. J lost 5 bases, V lost 5 bases, and 7 bases had no gene match. Germline CDR1 is GTSNPN and CDR2 is SVGIG (reference sequence). The CDR3 has 13 amino acids. The CDR3 protein is CAWSRDREDEQYF. The CDR3 DNA is TGTGCCTGGTCCCGGGACAGGGAGGACGAGCAGTACTTC.

The rearrangement joins TRBV6-1 to TRBJ1-2; D possibly corresponds to TRBD1 (6 bases). The CDR3 is 14 amino acids. V was pared by 6 bases and J by 4 bases, with 15 bases between. From germline, CDR1 is MNHNS and CDR2 SASEGT. The CDR3 is CASSRWGGPYGYTF. In DNA form, the CDR3 reads TGTGCCAGCAGCCGGTGGGGGGGCCCCTATGGCTACACCTTC.

The V gene is TRBV10-1, the J gene TRBJ1-4; 9 nucleotides match TRBD1. V was clipped by 2 bases and J by 4 bases; unmatched bases: 5. The CDR3 is made up of 16 amino acids. Germline V gene data show CDR1 as WNHNN and CDR2 as SYGVQD (reference sequence). The CDR3 DNA sequence: TGCGCCAGCAGTGAGGGGGGACAGGGTTATAATGAAAAACTGTTTTTT. This translates into CASSEGGQGYNEKLFF.

The J gene is TRBJ1-2, the V gene TRBV29-1, with D tentatively TRBD1 (6 bases). V was trimmed by 4 bases and J by 5 bases, leaving 8 bases between them. This CDR3 spans 11 amino acids. Germline CDR1 is SQVTM and CDR2 is ANQGSEA. Here the CDR3 reads CSVAQGYGYTF. In DNA, the CDR3 is TGCAGCGTTGCACAGGGATATGGCTACACCTTC.

As for this clone: Within the sample, other DNA sequences also encode this same CDR3. This chain links TRBV23-1 with TRBJ1-5; 8 bases match TRBD1. TRBV23-1 is marked as an open reading frame, function uncertain. V shed 2 bases, J shed 1 base, and the junction held 1 base outside the gene matches. The CDR3 runs to 15 residues. The chain's CDR3 is CASSQHRGSNQPQHF. The DNA of the CDR3 is TGCGCCAGCAGTCAACACAGGGGGAGCAATCAGCCCCAGCATTTT.

This clone has a single count. This rearrangement joins TRBV6-1 to TRBJ1-6, with D possibly matching TRBD1 (5 bases). There are 14 residues in the CDR3. Germline-derived CDR1 and CDR2 are MNHNS and SASEGT. The V gene lost 2 bases and the J gene lost 8 bases, with 10 bases spanning the gap. The CDR3 sequence: CASSELDIHSPLHF. The CDR3 region has the DNA TGTGCCAGCAGTGAATTGGACATCCATTCACCCCTCCACTTT.

The CDR3 loop is CAIIDRGVSGYTF. CDR3 sequence (DNA): TGTGCCATCATTGACAGGGGAGTGAGTGGCTACACCTTC. The chain has TRBV10-3 and TRBJ1-2, with 8 bases aligning to TRBD1. V lost 7 bases, J lost 7 bases, and 8 bases stayed unmatched. The CDR3 extends over 13 amino acids. The V gene's germline CDR1 is ENHRY and CDR2 SYGVKD.

The chain joins TRBV14 to TRBJ2-3; D unresolved. Trimming removed 0 bases from V and 0 bases from J, with 13 bases in between. Germline CDR1 is SGHDN and CDR2 is FVKESK. The CDR3 runs to 17 residues. The CDR3: CASSQDSAAPSTDTQYF. Here the CDR3 DNA reads TGTGCCAGCAGCCAAGACAGTGCCGCCCCTAGCACAGATACGCAGTATTTT.

J is TRBJ2-2 and V is TRBV6-6; possibly TRBD2 for D (5 bases). The CDR3 has 16 amino acids. V lost 4 bases and J 7 bases, leaving 19 bases between the germline ends. Germline V lookup: CDR1 MNHNY, CDR2 SVGAGI (reference sequence). Here the CDR3 reads CASSSLKARENGELFF. DNA of the CDR3: TGTGCCAGCAGTTCCCTGAAGGCCCGGGAAAACGGGGAGCTGTTTTTT.

The genes are TRBV5-4 and TRBJ1-2; D possibly corresponds to TRBD1 (5 bases). The V gene's germline CDR1 is SGHNT and CDR2 YYREEE (reference sequence). V was trimmed by 5 bases and J by 6 bases, leaving 26 bases between them. This CDR3 has 17 residues. In DNA, the CDR3 is TGTGCCAGCAGTCTCAAATCGGGGCGGCGGGGGGTGGATGGCTACACCTTC. Its protein product is CASSLKSGRRGVDGYTF.

The V and J genes are TRBV6-6 and TRBJ1-1; TRBD1 matches at 7 bases. V lost 0 bases, J lost 5 bases, and 0 bases stayed unmatched. The CDR3 spans 13 residues. Germline-derived CDR1 and CDR2 are MNHNY and SVGAGI (reference sequence). The CDR3 is CASSYSQGTEAFF. In DNA form, the CDR3 reads TGTGCCAGCAGTTACTCACAGGGGACTGAAGCTTTCTTT.

V usage is TRBV5-1 and J usage is TRBJ2-2; the match to TRBD2 covers 9 bases. Germline values: CDR1 SGHRS, CDR2 YFSETQ. The CDR3 consists of 15 residues. After removal of 4 bases from V and 2 bases from J, the junction contained 3 bases not matched to a gene. CDR3 protein: CASSIAGANTGELFF. DNA for the CDR3: TGCGCCAGCAGCATAGCGGGAGCCAACACCGGGGAGCTGTTTTTT.

The chain recombines TRBV12-5 with TRBJ1-2, with D tentatively TRBD1 (6 bases). Trimming stripped 3 bases from V and 0 bases from J, with 17 bases between. The CDR3 has 17 amino acids. Germline CDR1 is LGHNT and CDR2 is FRNRAP. The CDR3 nucleotides are TGTGCTAGTGGTTTCAAATACAGGGATCCTGCTAACTATGGCTACACCTTC. This translates into CASGFKYRDPANYGYTF.

The chain joins TRBV25-1 to TRBJ1-1; D ambiguous. The germline gives CDR1 MGHDK, CDR2 SYGVNS. This CDR3 contains 13 residues. The ends were cut back, 2 bases at V and 11 bases at J, with 15 bases in the middle. In nucleotides, the CDR3 is TGTGCCAGCAGTGAAGAGACGGTGACGGAGGCTTTCTTT. It encodes CASSEETVTEAFF.

This CDR3 is CASSLREETQYF. CDR3 coding DNA: TGTGCCAGCAGCTTAAGAGAAGAGACCCAGTACTTC. The rearrangement joins TRBV5-6 to TRBJ2-5; D gene unclear. V lost 2 bases and J 3 bases, leaving 5 bases between the germline ends. The CDR3 consists of 12 residues. CDR1 SGHDT and CDR2 YYEEEE come from the germline V gene.

The chain links TRBV29-1 to TRBJ2-7; TRBD1 agrees at 7 bases. This CDR3 is built from 12 residues. J gave up 7 bases and V 5 bases, and 8 bases lay outside the gene matches. The V gene's germline CDR1 is SQVTM and CDR2 ANQGSEA. CDR3 DNA: TGCAGCGTTACACAGGGGACAGAAGAGCAGTACTTC. Translation gives CSVTQGTEEQYF.